The clone carrying this T cell receptor beta chain came up once. Germline CDR1 SGHAT, CDR2 FQNNGV. The V segment lost 4 bases and the J segment 1 base; nucleotides outside the gene matches: 5. The CDR3 length is 15 residues. The data derive from a study of blood T cell repertoires in COVID-19. Method: immunoSEQ multiplex PCR; TCRdb's copy keeps in-frame clones and lacks some. The table lists 250,000 to 350,000 clones, about 88% of them singletons, with around 2% in the top ten. The sequenced sample was PBMCs or T cells enriched from blood (not recorded which). V is TRBV11-2 and J is TRBJ2-7; TRBD1 matches 9 bases. The clonotype was recovered from an older woman in a cohort exposed to, infected with or recovered from COVID-19 (not recorded which). The CDR3 DNA reads TGTGCCAGCAGCTCGGACAGGGGAGAATCCTACGAGCAGTACTTC. It is translated as CASSSDRGESYEQYF.